The subject of this entry is one T cell receptor beta chain. The sample is drawn from a study of blood T cell repertoires in COVID-19. Sequenced by immunoSEQ multiplex PCR; TCRdb stores in-frame clones only, minus some. The sample consists of roughly 330,000 clones, more than 70% of them appearing once. V lost 6 bases to trimming and J lost 4 bases, with 28 bases between them. This CDR3 spans 18 amino acids. Germline CDR1 SGHTS, CDR2 YDEGEE. This sequence originates from a woman in her thirties who had recovered from COVID-19. This chain links TRBV5-8 with TRBJ1-1; D is unclear. Sequencing used PBMCs or T cells enriched from blood (not recorded which). The CDR3 sequence: CASTPWRELGGGGTEAFF. The DNA for the CDR3 is TGTGCCAGCACTCCCTGGCGGGAGCTAGGAGGAGGAGGCACTGAAGCTTTCTTT. The full variable domain, completed using reference TRBV5-8 and TRBJ1-1, is EAGVTQSPTHLIKTRGQQATLRCSPISGHTSVYWYQQALGLGLQFLLWYDEGEERNRGNFPPRFSGRQFPNYSSELNVNALELEDSALYLCASTPWRELGGGGTEAFFGQGTRLTVV.